These 29 T cell receptor beta chains were all obtained from the same sample, sequenced in a study of T cell responses to AZD1222 COVID-19 vaccine. Using immunoSEQ multiplex PCR, the repertoire was profiled, and TCRdb retains in-frame clones only, with some absent. Of 150,000 to 200,000 clones listed, around 94% were seen once; the top ten hold about 1%. The sample was peripheral blood, taken on day 0 of AZD1222 vaccination. All receptors derive from an adult in good health.

V usage is TRBV21-1 and J usage is TRBJ2-3. TRBV21-1 is designated a pseudogene. The CDR3 consists of 11 residues. The CDR3 region has the DNA TGTGCCAGCAGGGGGGTGGATACGCAGTATTTT. Translation: CASRGVDTQYF.

This chain connects TRBV19 to TRBJ1-6, with 8 bases identical to TRBD1. J lost 9 bases, V lost 4 bases, and 8 bases had no gene match. This CDR3 contains 15 residues. The germline CDR1 and CDR2 sequences are LNHDA and SQIVND (reference sequence). The CDR3, as DNA: TGTGCCAGTAGTACCACCGGGACAGGTACTTCACCCCTCCACTTT. Its protein is CASSTTGTGTSPLHF.

This chain joins TRBV2 and TRBJ1-4; D ambiguous. V was clipped by 6 bases and J by 0 bases, with 8 bases between them. The CDR3 is made up of 14 amino acids. The germline V gene encodes CDR1 SNHLY and CDR2 FYNNEI. CDR3 amino acids: CASRTVSTNEKLFF. The CDR3 bases are TGTGCCAGCAGAACGGTTTCAACTAATGAAAAACTGTTTTTT.

This clone was counted only a few times. The rearrangement uses TRBV7-9 and TRBJ1-1; D unresolved. The CDR3 spans 15 residues. V was trimmed by 5 bases and J by 0 bases, leaving 13 bases between them. The germline V gene encodes CDR1 SEHNR and CDR2 FQNEAQ (reference sequence). The CDR3 reads CASSLGGWLNTEAFF. The CDR3, as DNA: TGTGCCAGCAGCCTCGGAGGCTGGCTGAACACTGAAGCTTTCTTT.

The rearrangement links TRBV4-2 to TRBJ1-2; D is unclear. The germline V and J ends were trimmed by 2 bases and 0 bases, with 10 bases remaining between them. CDR3 size: 15 residues. The germline CDR1 and CDR2 sequences are LGHNA and YNFKEQ. Here the CDR3 DNA reads TGTGCCAGCAGCCAAAGTCTGGGTTCTAACTATGGCTACACCTTC. Translating it yields CASSQSLGSNYGYTF.

The chain joins TRBV29-1 to TRBJ2-5; no definite D call. CDR3 size: 14 residues. Trimming shortened V by 4 bases and J by 1 base, and 13 bases separated the two germline ends. Germline CDR1 reads SQVTM; CDR2 reads ANQGSEA. CDR3 sequence reads: CSVGGRLTQETQYF. Here the CDR3 DNA reads TGCAGCGTTGGAGGTAGGCTGACCCAAGAGACCCAGTACTTC.

The chain links TRBV11-3 to TRBJ2-7, with D possibly matching TRBD2 (5 bases). V lost 7 bases and J 2 bases, leaving 9 bases between the germline ends. CDR1 is SGHNT, CDR2 YENEEA, per germline. There are 12 residues in the CDR3. The CDR3 coding sequence is TGTGCCAGCAAGGAGGAACCCTACGAGCAGTACTTC. It encodes CASKEEPYEQYF. The whole variable domain, remainder taken from reference TRBV11-3 and TRBJ2-7, is EAGVVQSPRYKIIEKKQPVAFWCNPISGHNTLYWYLQNLGQGPELLIRYENEEAVDDSQLPKDRFSAERLKGVDSTLKIQPAELGDSAVYLCASKEEPYEQYFGPGTRLTVT.

This chain connects TRBV28 to TRBJ1-3; D possibly corresponds to TRBD1 (5 bases). This CDR3 is built from 14 residues. Trimming took 3 bases from V and 4 from J, leaving 10 bases between them. Germline V gene data show CDR1 as MDHEN and CDR2 as SYDVKM. In DNA, the CDR3 is TGTGCCAGCAGTTTGCAGGGCAAAGGAAACACCATATATTTT. It yields the protein CASSLQGKGNTIYF.

V gene TRBV3-1 (or the pseudogene TRBV3-2) combines with J gene TRBJ2-5; 7 nucleotides align to TRBD2. With V trimmed by 2 bases and J by 1 base, 1 base remained unmatched. The V gene's germline CDR1 is LGHDT and CDR2 YNNKEL (reference sequence). The CDR3 runs 14 residues. CDR3 protein: CASSQSGGQETQYF. Written as DNA, the CDR3 is TGTGCCAGCAGCCAATCGGGGGGCCAAGAGACCCAGTACTTC.

The CDR3 loop reads CASSQVLQGNSPLHF. In DNA form, the CDR3 reads TGTGCCAGCAGCCAAGTCCTACAGGGGAATTCACCCCTCCACTTT. The gene calls are TRBV3-1 (or the pseudogene TRBV3-2) and TRBJ1-6, with 7 bases fitting TRBD1. Germline V gene sequence: CDR1 LGHDT, CDR2 YNNKEL (reference sequence). The J segment lost 7 bases and the V segment lost 1 base, leaving 4 bases of the junction unmatched. This CDR3 spans 15 amino acids.

The V gene is TRBV19, the J gene TRBJ1-2; TRBD1 agrees at 10 bases. The germline CDR1 and CDR2 sequences are LNHDA and SQIVND (reference sequence). V trimming: 5 bases; J trimming: 5 bases; junction bases outside the gene matches: 11. The CDR3 has 16 amino acids. CDR3 bases: TGTGCCAGTAGTTCTACTCGACAGGGGGCTCGTTATGGCTACACCTTC. This encodes CASSSTRQGARYGYTF.

The chain couples TRBV10-3 to TRBJ1-5; 7 bases fit TRBD1. This CDR3 is built from 15 residues. V was pared by 10 bases and J by 3 bases, with 12 bases of the junction left unmatched. Germline values: CDR1 ENHRY, CDR2 SYGVKD. The CDR3 sequence: CASRPGTEPNQPQHF. Here the CDR3 DNA reads TGTGCCAGCAGACCCGGGACAGAGCCCAATCAGCCCCAGCATTTT.

This chain links TRBV4-2 with TRBJ2-1; D remains ambiguous. Germline values: CDR1 LGHNA, CDR2 YNFKEQ. Trimming removed 0 bases at V and 3 bases at J, with 9 bases between. The CDR3 loop spans 15 amino acids. For the CDR3, the DNA is TGTGCCAGCAGCCAAGACCTCCGGGTCTACAATGAGCAGTTCTTC. Its protein is CASSQDLRVYNEQFF.

The table lists this clone with a few counts. The chain is built from TRBV11-3 and TRBJ2-1; D not certain. CDR1 is SGHNT and CDR2 is YENEEA in the germline V gene. The CDR3 has 14 residues. Trimming removed 0 bases at V and 0 bases at J, with 3 bases between. The CDR3 DNA reads TGTGCCAGCAGCTTAGAAGACTCCTACAATGAGCAGTTCTTC. Its protein is CASSLEDSYNEQFF.

The J gene is TRBJ1-5, the V gene TRBV27; 7 nucleotides match TRBD1. Unmatched junction bases numbered 10, after V lost 5 bases and J lost 6 bases. CDR1 is MNHEY, CDR2 SMNVEV, per germline (reference sequence). The CDR3 contains 15 residues. DNA of the CDR3: TGTGCCAGCAGTGACCGACAGGGAAGTAGTCAGCCCCAGCATTTT. This gives the protein CASSDRQGSSQPQHF.

V is TRBV9 and J is TRBJ2-1, with 12 nucleotides matching TRBD2. With V trimmed by 3 bases and J by 4 bases, 5 bases remained unmatched. CDR3 length: 16 amino acids. CDR1 and CDR2 from the germline V gene are SGDLS and YYNGEE. CDR3 sequence reads: CASSAGLAGRYNEQFF. The CDR3, as DNA: TGTGCCAGCAGCGCAGGACTAGCGGGGAGGTACAATGAGCAGTTCTTC.

The V call is TRBV6-5, the J call TRBJ2-7; 7 bases line up with TRBD1. In germline, CDR1 is MNHEY, CDR2 SVGAGI. This CDR3 has 14 amino acids. The V segment lost 4 bases and the J segment 0 bases; nucleotides outside the gene matches: 3. CDR3 sequence (DNA): TGTGCCAGCAGTTCGGCAGGGGGCTCCTACGAGCAGTACTTC. Translated: CASSSAGGSYEQYF.

The genes are TRBV7-8 and TRBJ2-3, with TRBD1 matching 11 bases. CDR1 SGHVS and CDR2 FQNEAQ come from the germline V gene. The CDR3 has 17 amino acids. The ends lost 5 bases at V and 5 bases at J; junction bases unmatched: 12. The CDR3 DNA follows: TGTGCCAGCAGCCGAAAGGCCCCGGGACAGGGGGAAGATACGCAGTATTTT. It is translated as CASSRKAPGQGEDTQYF.

The chain carries TRBV24-1 and TRBJ2-5; D might be TRBD1 (6 bases). Trimming removed 5 bases from V and 7 bases from J, with 25 bases in between. The CDR3 spans 17 residues. The germline gives CDR1 KGHDR, CDR2 SFDVKD. CDR3 loop: CATSATGTSQEGGTQYF. CDR3 bases: TGTGCCACCAGTGCCACTGGGACGTCCCAAGAAGGGGGGACCCAGTACTTC.

This chain links TRBV18 with TRBJ1-1, with D unresolved. This CDR3 comprises 14 residues. Trimming left V 6 bases short and J 1 base short, with 12 bases between. Germline V lookup: CDR1 KGHSH, CDR2 LQKENI. The CDR3 DNA follows: TGTGCCAGCTCTGAATATGCAGGGAACACTGAAGCTTTCTTT. Translated, it gives CASSEYAGNTEAFF.

The rearrangement joins TRBV9 to TRBJ1-4; 7 bases line up with TRBD1. The V and J ends lost 1 base and 4 bases, in that order; junction bases with no gene match: 7. Germline-derived CDR1 and CDR2 are SGDLS and YYNGEE. This CDR3 comprises 16 residues. CDR3 sequence: CASSVNPQGSNEKLFF. DNA for the CDR3: TGTGCCAGCAGCGTAAACCCACAGGGGAGTAATGAAAAACTGTTTTTT.

The V call is TRBV10-2, the J call TRBJ1-1; no clear D gene. The germline V gene has CDR1 WSHSY and CDR2 SAAADI. This CDR3 spans 14 amino acids. With 7 bases removed from V and 1 base from J, the gap between germline ends came to 13 bases. The CDR3 sequence: CASTSLHGNTEAFF. The CDR3 DNA reads TGCGCCAGCACCTCGCTCCATGGGAACACTGAAGCTTTCTTT.

This chain uses TRBV11-3 with TRBJ1-1, with D hard to call. The CDR3 sequence is 13 residues long. The V gene lost 2 bases and the J gene lost 6 bases, with 10 bases spanning the gap. Germline loops: CDR1 SGHNT, CDR2 YENEEA. The DNA for the CDR3 is TGTGCCAGCAGCTTAAACCGCTATTCTGAAGCTTTCTTT. Its translation is CASSLNRYSEAFF.

V is TRBV2 and J is TRBJ1-2; no clear D. V was cut by 4 bases and J by 5 bases, with 11 bases left in between. Germline values: CDR1 SNHLY, CDR2 FYNNEI. CDR3 size: 13 residues. In nucleotides, the CDR3 is TGTGCCAGCAGTGGGTGGGTAGGGTATGGCTACACCTTC. As protein: CASSGWVGYGYTF. The complete variable domain, with remaining parts taken from reference TRBV2 and TRBJ1-2, reads EPEVTQTPSHQVTQMGQEVILRCVPISNHLYFYWYRQILGQKVEFLVSFYNNEISEKSEIFDDQFSVERPDGSNFTLKIRSTKLEDSAMYFCASSGWVGYGYTFGSGTRLTVV.

The genes are TRBV4-1 and TRBJ2-5; D gene uncertain. The CDR3 runs to 13 residues. The V end lost 2 bases, the J end lost 1 base, and 5 bases lay between the germline ends. The germline gives CDR1 MGHRA, CDR2 YSYEKL. CDR3 in amino acids: CASSQIFQETQYF. CDR3 coding DNA: TGCGCCAGCAGCCAAATATTCCAAGAGACCCAGTACTTC.

The chain recombines TRBV10-3 with TRBJ2-3; 9 nucleotides agree with TRBD1. Looked up from germline, CDR1 is ENHRY and CDR2 is SYGVKD. Trimming took 8 bases from V and 1 from J; bases not matched to a gene: 4. This CDR3 is built from 14 residues. The chain's CDR3 is CAISRQGGTDTQYF. As DNA, the CDR3 is TGTGCCATCTCGCGACAGGGGGGCACAGATACGCAGTATTTT.

The chain's CDR3 is CASSLGQYNQPQHF. Written as DNA, the CDR3 is TGTGCCAGCAGCTTAGGGCAGTACAATCAGCCCCAGCATTTT. The chain couples TRBV5-5 to TRBJ1-5; D is uncertain. Looked up from germline, CDR1 is SGHKS and CDR2 is YYEKEE (reference sequence). The CDR3 runs 14 residues. V was shortened by 2 bases and J by 3 bases, with 9 bases between the two germline ends.

This chain joins TRBV7-9 and TRBJ2-3, with D perhaps matching TRBD1 or TRBD2 (5 bases each). The CDR3 loop spans 16 amino acids. The germline V and J ends were trimmed by 2 bases and 3 bases, with 15 bases remaining between them. Looked up from germline, CDR1 is SEHNR and CDR2 is FQNEAQ (reference sequence). In DNA, the CDR3 is TGTGCCAGCAGCTTAACCGGGGACCCCGGAACAGATACGCAGTATTTT. It encodes CASSLTGDPGTDTQYF.

CDR3 nucleotide sequence: TGTGCCAGCTCACCAACAGTTTCCTCCTACGAGCAGTACTTC. This gives the protein CASSPTVSSYEQYF. This chain links TRBV18 with TRBJ2-7, with no clear D. The V end lost 2 bases, the J end lost 0 bases, and 8 bases lay between the germline ends. CDR3 length equals 14 residues. CDR1 is KGHSH, CDR2 LQKENI, per germline.